This is a list of T cell receptor beta chains from one sample in a study of Graves' ophthalmopathy and Graves' hyperthyroidism. TCRdb independently ran MiXCR on the multiplex PCR reads; one entry per CDR3 protein. The table records over a million distinct CDR3 sequences, 35% to 45% of them present only once. The material sequenced was peripheral blood or thyroid tissue (not recorded which). The receptors were gathered from an adult man with Graves' hyperthyroidism. CDR3s include the opening cysteine and the closing phenylalanine or tryptophan. A D gene is named only where the DNA matches it firmly. Expanded clones are given a class, and other clones once, few, many or no size at all.

J	V	D	size	DNA	CDR3
TRBJ1-5	TRBV7-2	TRBD1	many	TGTGCCAGCAGCCAGACAGGGATGCATCAGCCCCAGCATTTT	CASSQTGMHQPQHF
TRBJ2-5	TRBV15	.	.	TGTGCCACCAGCAGAGAGGGCTATCACAGGGAGACCCAGTACTTC	CATSREGYHRETQYF
TRBJ2-7	TRBV7-9	TRBD1	many	TGTGCCAGCAGCCCGGGACAGGGGGGTCTTCGCGAGCAGTACTTC	CASSPGQGGLREQYF
TRBJ2-2	TRBV7-2	.	.	TGTGCCTGGAGTGTTGGGTCCGGGGAGCTGTTTTTT	CAWSVGSGELFF
TRBJ1-5	TRBV6-2/TRBV6-3	.	.	TGTGCCAGCGCGGGGGCTCATAGCAATCAGCCCCAGCATTTT	CASAGAHSNQPQHF
TRBJ1-6	TRBV20-1	.	few	TGCAGTGCTAGGAGGGGCGCGGGGTGGTCCTATAATTCACCCCTCCACTTT	CSARRGAGWSYNSPLHF
TRBJ2-7	TRBV29-1	TRBD1	many	TGCAGCGTCACGGACAGGGCCGAGCAGTACTTC	CSVTDRAEQYF
TRBJ2-5	TRBV29-1	.	many	TGCAGCGTTGAGGGGGCGGGTGTTGTGCGGACCCAGTACTTC	CSVEGAGVVRTQYF
TRBJ2-7	TRBV19	.	many	TGTGCCAGTAGTGTCTCCGGCGGCAAAGAGCAGTACTTC	CASSVSGGKEQYF
TRBJ2-7	TRBV20-1	TRBD2	once	TGCAGTGCTAACGGGACTAGCGGTACCTACGAGCAGTACTTC	CSANGTSGTYEQYF
TRBJ1-2	TRBV10-2	.	.	TGTGCCGGCACGCCGGGACACTTAAACTATGGCTACACCTTC	CAGTPGHLNYGYTF
TRBJ2-7	TRBV7-2	.	.	TGTGCCAGCAGCCAAGAGAATTCTTACGAGCAGTACTTC	CASSQENSYEQYF
TRBJ2-7	TRBV25-1	.	many	TGTGCCAGCAGTCCACCTTTCTTGGGACCTATCTCCTACGAGCAGTACTTC	CASSPPFLGPISYEQYF
TRBJ1-2	TRBV10-2	.	.	TGCGCCAGCTCTACGGCGTCTGGCTACACCTTC	CASSTASGYTF
TRBJ2-7	TRBV20-1	.	.	TGCAGTGCGCAAACGACTAGTACCGGGGAGCAGTACTTC	CSAQTTSTGEQYF
TRBJ1-2	TRBV12-3/TRBV12-4	.	.	TGTGCCAGCTGGCGATTTAACTATGGCTACACCTTC	CASWRFNYGYTF
TRBJ2-7	TRBV12-3/TRBV12-4	.	few	TGTGCCAGCTCCGGGGGCAGGGGAAGGGACGAGCAGTACTTC	CASSGGRGRDEQYF
TRBJ2-7	TRBV11-2	TRBD1	few	TGTGCCAGCAGGCATAGTAGGGGGCCAGGAAGCTCCTACGAGCAGTACTTC	CASRHSRGPGSSYEQYF
TRBJ2-6	TRBV7-8	.	many	TGTGCCAGCAGCTTAGGCGGGCCGGGAGCCATCTCTGGGGCCAACGTCCTGACTTTC	CASSLGGPGAISGANVLTF
TRBJ2-7	TRBV7-8	TRBD1	.	TGTGCCAGCAGGTCTGGGACAGGGAGTGGGGGCTACGAGCAGTACTTC	CASRSGTGSGGYEQYF
TRBJ1-2	TRBV29-1	.	many	TGCAGCGTTGAATACGCTAACTATGGCTACACCTTC	CSVEYANYGYTF
TRBJ1-5	TRBV12-3/TRBV12-4	TRBD1	once	TGTGCCAGCAGTTTCCGATGGGGACAGAATCCTTATAGCAATCAGCCCCAGCATTTT	CASSFRWGQNPYSNQPQHF
TRBJ2-5	TRBV12-3/TRBV12-4	.	.	TGTGCCAGCAGTACTACAGGGAAGGAGAGAGGAGAGACCCAGTACTTC	CASSTTGKERGETQYF
TRBJ1-2	TRBV29-1	.	many	TGCAGCGTTGGAAAAGTGACAGGATCCATTAACTATGGCTACACCTTC	CSVGKVTGSINYGYTF
TRBJ2-7	TRBV3-1	.	few	TGTGCCAGCAGCCAAAATCTATACGAGCAGTACTTC	CASSQNLYEQYF
TRBJ2-3	TRBV15	.	.	TGTGCCACCAGCAGAGGATGGGGTGGCACAGATACGCAGTATTTT	CATSRGWGGTDTQYF
TRBJ2-2	TRBV30	.	.	TGTGCCTGGTGGAGTACCGGGGAGCTGTTTTTT	CAWWSTGELFF
TRBJ1-6	TRBV6-6	.	.	TGTGCCGCACAGGACCTCTATAATTCACCCCCCCACTTT	CAAQDLYNSPPHF
TRBJ2-2	TRBV2	TRBD2	many	TGTGCCAGCATACGAGGACTAGCGAGCACCGGGGAGCTGTTTTTT	CASIRGLASTGELFF
TRBJ2-7	TRBV11-2	.	few	TGTGCCAGCAGCTTAAATTTTCCAGGGGCCTACGAGCAGTACTTC	CASSLNFPGAYEQYF
TRBJ2-5	TRBV9	TRBD1	many	TGTGCCAGCAGCGTAGGGGACAGCTACCAAGAGACCCAGTACTTC	CASSVGDSYQETQYF
TRBJ1-5	TRBV19	.	few	TGTGCCAGCCGGACAGTCCTAATAATCAATCAGCCCCAGCATTTT	CASRTVLIINQPQHF
TRBJ2-6	TRBV29-1	.	.	TGCAGCGTGGGTGAAGGGGCCAACGTCCTGACTTTC	CSVGEGANVLTF
TRBJ1-6	TRBV5-1	TRBD1	.	TGCGCCAGCAGCTGGGACAGGGGTAATTCACCCCTCCACTTT	CASSWDRGNSPLHF
TRBJ1-2	TRBV7-2	.	.	TGTGCCAGCAGCCCCAGAATTAACTATGGCTACACCTTC	CASSPRINYGYTF
TRBJ2-2	TRBV15	TRBD2	many	TGTGCCACCAGCAGAGATATGCTAGCGGGAGTGAGGTACACCGGGGAGCTGTTTTTT	CATSRDMLAGVRYTGELFF
TRBJ1-2	TRBV29-1	.	.	TGCAGCGTTGTCGGGGGGCAGGATGGCTGCACCTTC	CSVVGGQDGCTF
TRBJ1-2	TRBV6-5	.	many	TGTGCCAGCAGTTACTCGCAGGGCGCTGACTACACCTTC	CASSYSQGADYTF
TRBJ1-1	TRBV5-1	TRBD1	few	TGCGCCAGCAGCTACGCAGGGGGCGCGAACACTGAAGCTTTCTTT	CASSYAGGANTEAFF
TRBJ2-5	TRBV29-1	TRBD2	.	TGCAGCGTTGAGGGGCTAGCGGGGACCCAGTACTTC	CSVEGLAGTQYF
TRBJ2-5	TRBV20-1	TRBD2	few	TGCAGTGCTAGAGTGCCTAGCGGGGCACGGGAGACCCAGTACTTC	CSARVPSGARETQYF
TRBJ1-3	TRBV10-3	.	.	TGTGCCATCAGTGGATCTGGAAACACCATATATTTT	CAISGSGNTIYF
TRBJ2-7	TRBV2	.	many	TGTGCCAACTCCCCTCCCCCGGGACGGCCCCTCGAGCAGTACTTC	CANSPPPGRPLEQYF
TRBJ1-2	TRBV10-3	.	.	TGTGCCATCAGTGTAGGGCCGGGGGATAATAACTATGGCTACACCTTC	CAISVGPGDNNYGYTF
TRBJ2-5	TRBV7-9	TRBD1	many	TGTGCCAGCAGCTTAGGCCGACAGGGGAAGGAGACCCAGTACTTC	CASSLGRQGKETQYF
TRBJ2-6	TRBV9	.	few	TGTGCCAGCAGCCACAGGGAAGGGTTCGGCTCTGGGGCCAACGTCCTGACTTTC	CASSHREGFGSGANVLTF
TRBJ1-5	TRBV19	TRBD1	many	TGTGCCAGTAGTAGAAGACAGGGCCCGAATCAGCCCCAGCATTTT	CASSRRQGPNQPQHF
TRBJ2-1	TRBV29-1	.	.	TGCAGCTCCGAAGGACGATCCTCCTACAATGAGCAGTTCTTC	CSSEGRSSYNEQFF
TRBJ2-7	TRBV2	TRBD1	once	TGTGCCAGCAGCACAGGGGAATCATACGAGCAGTACTTC	CASSTGESYEQYF
TRBJ1-2	TRBV30	.	few	TGTGCCTGGAGCAAGGCGCACTATGGCTACACCTTC	CAWSKAHYGYTF